This TCR beta chain was identified in a study of CD8 T cells in Susac syndrome. It was healthy donors who served as the controls, matched for age and sex. TEMRA cells were FACS-enriched, unlike CD8+ and CD4+ T cells, which were negatively isolated. Germline CDR1 is DFQATT and CDR2 is SNEGSKA (reference sequence). V lost 4 bases and J 5 bases, leaving 12 bases between the germline ends. CDR3 length: 12 residues. Reverse transcription of about 0.45 to 1 ug RNA was carried out with random hexamers. An immunoSEQ multiplex PCR generated amplified TCR beta CDR3 products spanning 54 Vbeta and 13 Jbeta. One entry per CDR3 protein, called by TCRdb with MiXCR from the immunoSEQ multiplex PCR reads. Among 150,000 to 200,000 distinct CDR3 sequences listed, 92% were seen once.

The receptor comes from a human donor in good health. Source material: CD4+ T cells from PBMCs. This sequence joins TRBV20-1 and TRBJ2-7; D not certain. CDR3 sequence reads: CSATRTRNEQYF. The CDR3 nucleotides read TGCAGTGCTACGCGGACCAGGAACGAGCAGTACTTC.